This is a list of T cell receptor beta chains from one sample in a study of control samples from healthy donors and cancer patients. Here immunoSEQ multiplex PCR was the method, and the copy in TCRdb shows in-frame clones only, minus some. This sample has 100,000 to 150,000 clones, with 70% to 90% found just once. The material sequenced was blood. Receptor source: a man between 60 and 75 years old in good health. CDR3s include the opening cysteine and the closing phenylalanine or tryptophan. D genes are given only for firm matches. For some rows the clone size is stated as once, few or many, or as a class when expanded; others skip it.

J: TRBJ2-1; size: .; D: TRBD2; V: TRBV11-1; DNA: TGTGCCAGCAGCTTAGCGAGCGGCGCGGGGGGTTACAATGAGCAGTTCTTC; CDR3: CASSLASGAGGYNEQFF
J: TRBJ2-7; size: .; D: TRBD1; V: TRBV19; DNA: TGTGCCAGTAGCTTCTCCGGGACAGGGATATACGAGCAGTACTTC; CDR3: CASSFSGTGIYEQYF
J: TRBJ1-2; size: .; D: TRBD1; V: TRBV11-2; DNA: TGTGCCAGCAGCTTAGTCCCCCGACAGGGTTCCTATGGCTACACCTTC; CDR3: CASSLVPRQGSYGYTF
J: TRBJ1-6; size: .; D: .; V: TRBV21-1; DNA: TGTGCCAGCAGCAAAGAAGTTCCCGACAGGGTGAATTCACCCCTCCACTTT; CDR3: CASSKEVPDRVNSPLHF
J: TRBJ2-1; size: .; D: TRBD1; V: TRBV19; DNA: TGTGCCAGTAGTTTCCTACCGACAGGGAACAATGAGCAGTTCTTC; CDR3: CASSFLPTGNNEQFF
J: TRBJ2-7; size: .; D: .; V: TRBV28; DNA: TGTGCCAGCAGTTTTGTGGGCAGGTCCTACGAGCAGTACTTC; CDR3: CASSFVGRSYEQYF
J: TRBJ2-3; size: .; D: .; V: TRBV25-1; DNA: TGTGCCAGCAGTGAATTCAAAGGGGACCACAGGTTTTTAGATACGCAGTATTTT; CDR3: CASSEFKGDHRFLDTQYF
J: TRBJ1-1; size: .; D: .; V: TRBV18; DNA: TGTGCCAGCTCACCCCCATCCGGGCACACTGAAGCTTTCTTT; CDR3: CASSPPSGHTEAFF
J: TRBJ1-1; size: .; D: .; V: TRBV6-5; DNA: TGTGCCAGCAGCTCCCGGATAGTTCCTGAAGCTTTCTTT; CDR3: CASSSRIVPEAFF
J: TRBJ2-6; size: once; D: TRBD1; V: TRBV27; DNA: TGTGCCAGCAGTTTGGACAGGGGACCCACTGGGGCCAACGTCCTGACTTTC; CDR3: CASSLDRGPTGANVLTF
J: TRBJ1-2; size: .; D: TRBD1; V: TRBV30; DNA: TGTGCCTCCTTACCCACAGGGGTCCATGGCTACACCTTC; CDR3: CASLPTGVHGYTF
J: TRBJ2-3; size: .; D: .; V: TRBV4-1; DNA: TGCGCCAGCAGCCAAGAGTGGACCACAGATACGCAGTATTTT; CDR3: CASSQEWTTDTQYF
J: TRBJ1-6; size: .; D: .; V: TRBV27; DNA: TGTGCCAGCAACGCGGGCAGTTATAATTCACCCCTCCACTTT; CDR3: CASNAGSYNSPLHF
J: TRBJ1-5; size: .; D: .; V: TRBV19; DNA: TGTGCCAGTAGTATAACAGTCAATCAGCCCCAGCATTTT; CDR3: CASSITVNQPQHF
J: TRBJ2-7; size: .; D: TRBD1; V: TRBV28; DNA: TGTGCCAGCAGTCGCCTCGGGACAGGGGGATTCCAGTACTTC; CDR3: CASSRLGTGGFQYF
J: TRBJ1-1; size: .; D: TRBD1; V: TRBV19; DNA: TGTGCCAGCATTAGGACAGGGTCCACTGAAGCTTTCTTT; CDR3: CASIRTGSTEAFF
J: TRBJ1-5; size: .; D: .; V: TRBV27; DNA: TGTGCCAGCAGTTTATCGATCCGTGAGCCCCAGCATTTT; CDR3: CASSLSIREPQHF
J: TRBJ2-7; size: .; D: .; V: TRBV18; DNA: TGTGCCAGCTCACAAGGACAGTCTAGCTCCTACGAGCAGTACTTC; CDR3: CASSQGQSSSYEQYF
J: TRBJ2-2; size: .; D: TRBD1; V: TRBV9; DNA: TGTGCCAGCAGCTTACGCCGGGACAGGAAGACCGGGGAGCTGTTTTTT; CDR3: CASSLRRDRKTGELFF
J: TRBJ1-1; size: .; D: .; V: TRBV5-4; DNA: TGTGCCAGCAGGGACCCAGCTAAGAACACTGAAGCTTTCTTT; CDR3: CASRDPAKNTEAFF
J: TRBJ2-2; size: .; D: .; V: TRBV5-1; DNA: TGCGCCAGCTTTCAGGACTCAAACACCGGGGAGCTGTTTTTT; CDR3: CASFQDSNTGELFF
J: TRBJ1-4; size: few; D: .; V: TRBV21-1; DNA: TGTGCCAGCAGCAGGCCCGAACAGGGTGGGGGGGAAAAACTGTTTTTT; CDR3: CASSRPEQGGGEKLFF
J: TRBJ1-3; size: few; D: .; V: TRBV4-3; DNA: TGCGCCAGCAGCCAAGATGCGCAGGGGACTGGAAACACCATATATTTT; CDR3: CASSQDAQGTGNTIYF
J: TRBJ1-1; size: .; D: .; V: TRBV5-1; DNA: TGCGCCAGCAGCTTGATAGGGGGAGGAACTGAAGCTTTCTTT; CDR3: CASSLIGGGTEAFF
J: TRBJ2-7; size: .; D: .; V: TRBV7-9; DNA: TGTGCCAGCAGCTTAGCGGAAGACGAGCAGTACTTC; CDR3: CASSLAEDEQYF
J: TRBJ1-1; size: .; D: .; V: TRBV3-1/TRBV3-2; DNA: TGTGCCAGCAGCCAGAGGGCCCCGAACACTGAAGCTTTCTTT; CDR3: CASSQRAPNTEAFF
J: TRBJ2-3; size: .; D: .; V: TRBV5-4; DNA: TGTGCCAGCCACGCTGTTGGGGCTATTACAGATACGCAGTATTTT; CDR3: CASHAVGAITDTQYF
J: TRBJ1-1; size: .; D: TRBD1; V: TRBV28; DNA: TGTGCCAGCAGGGCGACAGGGGGAAGGACTGAAGCTTTCTTT; CDR3: CASRATGGRTEAFF